This T cell receptor beta chain was captured in a study of blood T cell repertoires in COVID-19. Whole-study context: Acute and convalescent COVID-19 samples came from the United States, Italy and Spain. T cells, B-cell-depleted T cells, or PBMCs provided the cDNA or gDNA that served as material.

The CDR3 loop spans 14 amino acids. The germline V and J ends were trimmed by 5 bases and 4 bases, with 14 bases remaining between them. Per the germline V gene, CDR1 is SEHNR and CDR2 is FQNEAQ (reference sequence). Under the authors' procedure: Estimation of nucleated cell counts relied on the amplification of reference gene primers. The assay was immunoSEQ multiplex PCR, and TCRdb's table has in-frame clones only and misses some. V, J and clone size are those of that table, while D and trimming were read from the DNA. The sample holds 5,500 to 6,000 clones, around 85% seen once. This chain uses TRBV7-9 with TRBJ2-5, with TRBD2 as a possible D gene (6 bases). What was sequenced was peripheral blood. The clonotype originates from a human donor in a cohort sampled during active COVID-19. The CDR3 is CASSPQAGIETQYF. The DNA for the CDR3 is TGTGCCAGCAGCCCCCAAGCGGGTATAGAGACCCAGTACTTC.